Listed below are T cell receptor beta chains from one sample, sequenced in a study of OX40 agonist ivuxolimab in advanced cancers. TCRdb keeps only in-frame clones here, not all; method: immunoSEQ multiplex PCR. The profile shows 30,000 to 45,000 clones, more than 70% of them singletons. Sample: CD4+ or CD8+ T cells sorted from blood, taken in a trial of the OX40 agonist ivuxolimab. All receptors derive from an adult with an advanced solid tumor such as melanoma, head and neck, liver or kidney cancer. The CDR3 runs from the conserved cysteine through the conserved F or W. D genes are given only for firm matches. Clone sizes are given selectively: once, few, many, or a class where the clone is expanded.

v_call: TRBV28; clone_size: .; cdr3_length: 15; d_call: .; j_call: TRBJ1-3; cdr3_nt: TGTGCCAGCAGTCCACCGACAGTCTCTGGAAACACCATATATTTT; cdr3_aa: CASSPPTVSGNTIYF
v_call: TRBV14; clone_size: .; cdr3_length: 12; d_call: .; j_call: TRBJ2-7; cdr3_nt: TGTGCCAGCAGCCAAGCCTGGGCAGAGCAGTACTTC; cdr3_aa: CASSQAWAEQYF
v_call: TRBV2; clone_size: .; cdr3_length: 13; d_call: .; j_call: TRBJ1-1; cdr3_nt: TGTGCCAGCAGTGAAAAACGGCGGGCTGAAGCTTTCTTT; cdr3_aa: CASSEKRRAEAFF
v_call: TRBV29-1; clone_size: .; cdr3_length: 15; d_call: .; j_call: TRBJ2-2; cdr3_nt: TGCAGCGTTGAAGGAAGCGGAGCGAACACCGGGGAGCTGTTTTTT; cdr3_aa: CSVEGSGANTGELFF
v_call: TRBV2; clone_size: .; cdr3_length: 14; d_call: .; j_call: TRBJ1-6; cdr3_nt: TGTGCCAGCATACCCAGGGGTTATAATTCACCCCTCCACTTT; cdr3_aa: CASIPRGYNSPLHF
v_call: TRBV7-8; clone_size: .; cdr3_length: 16; d_call: TRBD2; j_call: TRBJ2-1; cdr3_nt: TGTGCCAGCAGCTTAGAGGGACTAGTCCTCTACAATGAGCAGTTCTTC; cdr3_aa: CASSLEGLVLYNEQFF
v_call: TRBV6-5; clone_size: .; cdr3_length: 13; d_call: .; j_call: TRBJ2-1; cdr3_nt: TGTGCCAGCACGCCTAGCGCCTACAATGAGCAGTTCTTC; cdr3_aa: CASTPSAYNEQFF
v_call: TRBV11-2; clone_size: .; cdr3_length: 16; d_call: TRBD2; j_call: TRBJ2-1; cdr3_nt: TGTGCCAGCAGCTTGGGATGGAGCGGGAGGCCCAATGAGCAGTTCTTC; cdr3_aa: CASSLGWSGRPNEQFF
v_call: TRBV28; clone_size: .; cdr3_length: 13; d_call: .; j_call: TRBJ1-2; cdr3_nt: TGTGCCAGCAGCTTATTTGGTTCCTATGGCTACACCTTC; cdr3_aa: CASSLFGSYGYTF
v_call: TRBV28; clone_size: few; cdr3_length: 13; d_call: .; j_call: TRBJ1-2; cdr3_nt: TGTGCCAGCAAAGGAAGGGGGAACTATGGCTACACCTTC; cdr3_aa: CASKGRGNYGYTF
v_call: TRBV6-5; clone_size: .; cdr3_length: 13; d_call: TRBD1; j_call: TRBJ2-7; cdr3_nt: TGTGCCAGCAGTTACCCGACAGGGAACGAGCAGTACTTC; cdr3_aa: CASSYPTGNEQYF
v_call: TRBV4-2; clone_size: .; cdr3_length: 16; d_call: TRBD2; j_call: TRBJ2-7; cdr3_nt: TGTGCCAGCAGCCAAGACGTTCTTAGCGGGGCATACGAGCAGTACTTC; cdr3_aa: CASSQDVLSGAYEQYF
v_call: TRBV6-5; clone_size: .; cdr3_length: 16; d_call: .; j_call: TRBJ1-3; cdr3_nt: TGTGCCAGCAGTTATTATTCGGGAACCTCTGGAAACACCATATATTTT; cdr3_aa: CASSYYSGTSGNTIYF
v_call: TRBV7-9; clone_size: .; cdr3_length: 12; d_call: .; j_call: TRBJ1-2; cdr3_nt: TGTGCCAGCAGCTCGGGCCCCGGGGGCTACACCTTC; cdr3_aa: CASSSGPGGYTF
v_call: TRBV19; clone_size: .; cdr3_length: 15; d_call: .; j_call: TRBJ2-5; cdr3_nt: TGTGCCAGTACCAATTTTGTGGGCCAAAAAGAGACCCAGTACTTC; cdr3_aa: CASTNFVGQKETQYF
v_call: TRBV27; clone_size: .; cdr3_length: 14; d_call: TRBD1; j_call: TRBJ2-2; cdr3_nt: TGTGCCAGCAGTCTAGGACAGGGGGCCGGGGAGCTGTTTTTT; cdr3_aa: CASSLGQGAGELFF
v_call: TRBV10-3; clone_size: .; cdr3_length: 15; d_call: TRBD2; j_call: TRBJ2-3; cdr3_nt: TGTGCCATCAGTGACGGACTAGTCGGCACAGATACGCAGTATTTT; cdr3_aa: CAISDGLVGTDTQYF
v_call: TRBV5-1; clone_size: .; cdr3_length: 14; d_call: .; j_call: TRBJ2-7; cdr3_nt: TGCGCCAGCAGCCCGGGGGTGAGTACCTACGAGCAGTACTTC; cdr3_aa: CASSPGVSTYEQYF
v_call: TRBV7-9; clone_size: .; cdr3_length: 15; d_call: .; j_call: TRBJ1-2; cdr3_nt: TGTGCCAGCAGTCCCCCGGTGGGGCAGGGTAATGGCTACACCTTC; cdr3_aa: CASSPPVGQGNGYTF
v_call: TRBV19; clone_size: .; cdr3_length: 15; d_call: .; j_call: TRBJ2-1; cdr3_nt: TGTGCCAGTAGTATATCGGCAGGGTCCTACAATGAGCAGTTCTTC; cdr3_aa: CASSISAGSYNEQFF